These 11 T cell receptor beta chains originate from one sample sequenced in a study of T cells in localized non-small cell lung cancer. TCRdb keeps only in-frame clones here, not all; method: immunoSEQ multiplex PCR. This table has 50,000 or so clones, about three quarters appearing once. The sample was PBMCs, taken before any cancer treatment. The receptors originated from a woman aged 35 to 69 with stage II lung adenocarcinoma.

This rearrangement joins TRBV4-2 to TRBJ2-1, with D uncertain. V lost 2 bases to trimming and J lost 1 base, with 12 bases between them. Germline lookup yields CDR1 LGHNA and CDR2 YNFKEQ. The CDR3 is made up of 16 amino acids. The CDR3 loop reads CASSQHAGQSYNEQFF. The CDR3 DNA reads as TGTGCCAGCAGCCAACACGCCGGGCAATCCTACAATGAGCAGTTCTTC.

The rearrangement uses TRBV2 and TRBJ2-7; D is perhaps TRBD1 (7 bases). The CDR3 has 14 amino acids. The V gene lost 1 base and the J gene lost 4 bases, with 11 bases spanning the gap. Germline V lookup: CDR1 SNHLY, CDR2 FYNNEI. The CDR3 protein is CASSEGRGRYEQYF. The CDR3 DNA reads TGTGCCAGCAGTGAAGGGAGGGGGCGTTACGAGCAGTACTTC.

This clone showed up just once. The CDR3 coding sequence is TGTGCCAGCAGCCCGACAGGGGCCCTCTATGGCTACACCTTC. Residues: CASSPTGALYGYTF. This chain joins TRBV4-2 and TRBJ1-2; 8 positions agree with TRBD1. This CDR3 is 14 amino acids long. Germline V gene sequence: CDR1 LGHNA, CDR2 YNFKEQ. J lost 4 bases, V lost 4 bases, and 5 bases had no gene match.

This chain links TRBV27 with TRBJ1-2, with 7 bases that match TRBD1. The CDR3 is 14 residues long. V dropped 3 bases and J dropped 5; count of bases not matched to a gene: 6. Germline V gene sequence: CDR1 MNHEY, CDR2 SMNVEV (reference sequence). In DNA form, the CDR3 reads TGTGCCAGCAGTTTTCGGGACAGAGGTTATGGCTACACCTTC. Translated, it gives CASSFRDRGYGYTF.

As for this clone: Other DNA sequences in this sample translate to the same CDR3. The genes are TRBV7-9 and TRBJ1-1, with 7 bases matching TRBD1. Germline lookup yields CDR1 SEHNR and CDR2 FQNEAQ (reference sequence). V trimming: 1 base; J trimming: 5 bases; junction bases outside the gene matches: 4. The CDR3 loop spans 14 amino acids. The CDR3 DNA reads TGTGCCAGCAGCTTAGGGCAGGGGGTAACTGAAGCTTTCTTT. Translation: CASSLGQGVTEAFF.

The chain is built from TRBV18 and TRBJ2-5; no firm D call. V lost 8 bases to trimming and J lost 1 base, with 20 bases between them. Looked up from germline, CDR1 is KGHSH and CDR2 is LQKENI. CDR3 length: 16 residues. Written as DNA, the CDR3 is TGTGCCAGCACCACCACCCCATCAGGTTCCCAAGAGACCCAGTACTTC. Translation gives CASTTTPSGSQETQYF.

The J gene is TRBJ1-1, the V gene TRBV6-5; no firm D call. CDR3 length equals 13 residues. V gave up 2 bases and J gave up 4 bases, with 8 bases separating them. Germline V gene lookup returns CDR1 MNHEY and CDR2 SVGAGI. Here the CDR3 reads CASSYGWGTEAFF. CDR3 sequence (DNA): TGTGCCAGCAGTTACGGATGGGGCACTGAAGCTTTCTTT.

The chain recombines TRBV6-4 with TRBJ2-6; D unresolved. Looked up from germline, CDR1 is MRHNA and CDR2 is SNTAGT. The CDR3 sequence is 14 residues long. V shed 2 bases and J shed 2 bases, with 4 bases lying between them. The CDR3 coding sequence is TGTGCCAGCAGTGACGGGGCTGGGGCCAACGTCCTGACTTTC. It specifies CASSDGAGANVLTF.

The V gene is TRBV7-9, the J gene TRBJ2-7, with D maybe TRBD1 (6 bases). The CDR3 totals 15 residues. The germline V gene has CDR1 SEHNR and CDR2 FQNEAQ (reference sequence). Trimming took off 5 bases at V and 1 base at J, with 15 bases between the two ends. The CDR3 loop is CASSLRWDTSYEQYF. CDR3 DNA: TGTGCCAGCAGCCTGAGGTGGGACACGTCCTACGAGCAGTACTTC.

This clone was counted once. This sequence joins TRBV29-1 and TRBJ2-5, with TRBD1 matching 11 bases. Germline trimming cut 1 base from V and 0 bases from J; bases unmatched to any gene: 4. In germline, CDR1 is SQVTM, CDR2 ANQGSEA. The length of the CDR3 is 16 residues. The CDR3 sequence: CSVEGGTGGYQETQYF. CDR3 DNA: TGCAGCGTTGAAGGGGGGACAGGGGGGTACCAAGAGACCCAGTACTTC.

The chain is built from TRBV7-9 and TRBJ2-2; no reliable D call. V lost 5 bases and J lost 9, with 10 bases in between. The germline CDR1 and CDR2 sequences are SEHNR and FQNEAQ (reference sequence). The CDR3 loop spans 12 amino acids. CDR3 protein: CASSTDTRELFF. As DNA, the CDR3 is TGTGCCAGCAGCACCGACACGAGGGAGCTGTTTTTT. The variable domain in full, completed from reference TRBV7-9 and TRBJ2-2, reads DTGVSQNPRHKITKRGQNVTFRCDPISEHNRLYWYRQTLGQGPEFLTYFQNEAQLEKSRLLSDRFSAERPKGSFSTLEIQRTEQGDSAMYLCASSTDTRELFFGEGSRLTVL.